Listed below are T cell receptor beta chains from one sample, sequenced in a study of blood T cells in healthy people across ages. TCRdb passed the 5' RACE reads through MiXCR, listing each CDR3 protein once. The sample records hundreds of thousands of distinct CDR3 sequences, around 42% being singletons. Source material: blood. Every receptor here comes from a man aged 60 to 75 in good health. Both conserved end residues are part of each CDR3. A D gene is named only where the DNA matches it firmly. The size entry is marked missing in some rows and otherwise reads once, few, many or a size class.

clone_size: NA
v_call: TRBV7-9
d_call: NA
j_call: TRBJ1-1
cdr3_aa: CASSFSGINTEAFF
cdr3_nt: TGTGCCAGCAGCTTCTCCGGCATAAACACTGAAGCTTTCTTT

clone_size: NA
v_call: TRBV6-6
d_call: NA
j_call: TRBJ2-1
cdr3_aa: CASSFGTWSSYNEQFF
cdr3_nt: TGTGCCAGCAGTTTCGGGACTTGGAGCTCCTACAATGAGCAGTTCTTC

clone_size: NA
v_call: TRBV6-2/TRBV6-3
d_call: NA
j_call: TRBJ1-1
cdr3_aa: CASSVTGKTEAFF
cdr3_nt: TGTGCCAGCAGTGTCACAGGGAAGACTGAAGCTTTCTTT

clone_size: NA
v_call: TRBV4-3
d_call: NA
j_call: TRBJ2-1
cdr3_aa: CASSQAGRTYNEQFF
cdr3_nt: TGCGCCAGCAGCCAAGCGGGCAGGACCTACAATGAGCAGTTCTTC

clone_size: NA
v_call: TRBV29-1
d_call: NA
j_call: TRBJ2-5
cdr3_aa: CSSTRGEQYF
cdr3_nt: TGCAGCTCTACCAGGGGAGAGCAGTACTTC

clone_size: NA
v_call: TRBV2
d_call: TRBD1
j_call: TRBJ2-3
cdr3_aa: CASSIGGQVTDTQYF
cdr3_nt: TGTGCCAGCAGTATAGGGGGACAGGTAACAGATACGCAGTATTTT

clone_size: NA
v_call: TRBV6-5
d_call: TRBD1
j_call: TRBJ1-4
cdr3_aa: CASSYRDRGREKLFF
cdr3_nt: TGTGCCAGCAGTTACCGGGACAGGGGTCGAGAAAAACTGTTTTTT

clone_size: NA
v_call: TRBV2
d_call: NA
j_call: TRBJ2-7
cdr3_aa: CASSERGPVYEQYF
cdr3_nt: TGTGCCAGCAGTGAAAGGGGTCCGGTGTACGAGCAGTACTTC

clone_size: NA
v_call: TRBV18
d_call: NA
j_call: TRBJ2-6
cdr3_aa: CASSPNARDFSNVLTF
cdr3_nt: TGTGCCAGCTCACCAAATGCGAGAGATTTTTCCAACGTCCTGACTTTC

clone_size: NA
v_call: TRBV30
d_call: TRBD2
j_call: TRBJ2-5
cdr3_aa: CAWRVGGLETQYF
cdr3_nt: TGTGCCTGGAGGGTCGGGGGGTTGGAGACCCAGTACTTC

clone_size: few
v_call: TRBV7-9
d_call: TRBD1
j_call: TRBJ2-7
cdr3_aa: CASSLAGTAGEQYF
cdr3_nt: TGTGCCAGCAGCTTGGCCGGGACAGCAGGCGAGCAGTACTTC

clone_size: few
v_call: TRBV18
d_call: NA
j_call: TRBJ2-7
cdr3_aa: CASSPQGFGREQYF
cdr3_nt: TGTGCCAGCTCACCACAAGGCTTTGGTAGGGAGCAGTACTTC

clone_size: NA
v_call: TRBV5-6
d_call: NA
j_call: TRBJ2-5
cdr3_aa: CASSAGTEQETQYF
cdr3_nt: TGTGCCAGCAGCGCAGGGACGGAGCAAGAGACCCAGTACTTC

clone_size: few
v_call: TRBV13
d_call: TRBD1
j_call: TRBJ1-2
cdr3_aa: CASSIGTGGGYTF
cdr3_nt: TGTGCCAGCAGCATAGGGACAGGGGGAGGCTACACCTTC

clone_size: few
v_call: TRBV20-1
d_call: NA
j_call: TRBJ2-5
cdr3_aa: CSARDEKDLAQETQYF
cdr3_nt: TGCAGTGCTAGAGATGAGAAGGACCTAGCTCAAGAGACCCAGTACTTC

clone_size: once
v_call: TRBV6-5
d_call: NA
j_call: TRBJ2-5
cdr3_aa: CASSSARGAQETQYF
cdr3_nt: TGTGCCAGCAGCTCGGCCAGGGGGGCCCAAGAGACCCAGTACTTC

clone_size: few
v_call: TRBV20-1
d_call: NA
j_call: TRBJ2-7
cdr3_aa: CSARDTSTSSYEQYF
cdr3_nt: TGCAGTGCTAGAGACACTAGTACTAGCTCCTACGAGCAGTACTTC

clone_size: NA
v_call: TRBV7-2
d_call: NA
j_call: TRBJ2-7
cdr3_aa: CASSPGGVRGEQYF
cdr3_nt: TGTGCCAGCAGCCCAGGGGGGGTCAGAGGCGAGCAGTACTTC

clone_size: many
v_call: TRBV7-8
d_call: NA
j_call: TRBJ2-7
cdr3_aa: CASSPPIRDEQYF
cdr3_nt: TGTGCCAGCAGCCCCCCAATAAGGGACGAGCAGTACTTC

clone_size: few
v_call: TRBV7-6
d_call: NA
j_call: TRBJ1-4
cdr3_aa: CASSPSDRLNEKLFF
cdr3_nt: TGTGCCAGCAGCCCGTCGGACAGACTTAATGAAAAACTGTTTTTT

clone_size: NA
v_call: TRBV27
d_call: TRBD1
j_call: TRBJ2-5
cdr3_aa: CASSMTGAGKRETQYF
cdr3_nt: TGTGCCAGCAGTATGACAGGGGCCGGAAAGAGGGAGACCCAGTACTTC

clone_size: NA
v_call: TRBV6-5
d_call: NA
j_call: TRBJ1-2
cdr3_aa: CASRQTVNYGYTF
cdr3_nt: TGTGCCAGCAGGCAGACGGTGAACTATGGCTACACCTTC

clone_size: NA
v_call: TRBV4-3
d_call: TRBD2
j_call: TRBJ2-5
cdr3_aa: CASSQGNSGGWETQYF
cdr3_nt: TGCGCCAGCAGCCAAGGGAATAGCGGGGGGTGGGAGACCCAGTACTTC

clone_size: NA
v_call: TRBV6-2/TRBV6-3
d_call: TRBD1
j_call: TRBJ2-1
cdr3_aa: CASRTTGGGEQFF
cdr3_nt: TGTGCCAGCAGGACCACAGGGGGCGGTGAGCAGTTCTTC

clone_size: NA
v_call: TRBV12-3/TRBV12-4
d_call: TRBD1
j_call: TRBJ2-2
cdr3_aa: CASSFYGRQDRGIGELFF
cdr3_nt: TGTGCCAGCAGTTTTTACGGTCGGCAGGACAGGGGAATCGGGGAGCTGTTTTTT

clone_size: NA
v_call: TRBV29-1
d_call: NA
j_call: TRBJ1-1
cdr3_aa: CSVGGVNTEAFF
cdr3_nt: TGCAGCGTTGGTGGGGTGAACACTGAAGCTTTCTTT

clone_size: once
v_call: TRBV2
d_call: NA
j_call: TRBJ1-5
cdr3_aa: CTSSEGRMSPQHF
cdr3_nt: TGTACCAGCAGTGAAGGCAGAATGTCGCCCCAGCATTTT

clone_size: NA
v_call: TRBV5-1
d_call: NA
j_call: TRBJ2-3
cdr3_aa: CTSSSLTDTQYF
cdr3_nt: TGCACCAGCAGCTCCCTCACAGATACGCAGTATTTT

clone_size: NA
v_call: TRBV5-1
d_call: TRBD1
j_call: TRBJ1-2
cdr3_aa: CASSGLGQGDHGYTF
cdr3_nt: TGCGCCAGCAGCGGACTGGGACAGGGGGACCATGGCTACACCTTC